The 23 T cell receptor beta chains presented below share a single source sample, sequenced in a study of blood T cell repertoires in COVID-19. Assay used: immunoSEQ multiplex PCR; TCRdb lists only in-frame clones, some missing. Here the sample spans fewer than 250,000 clones, around four fifths being singletons. Sequencing was done on a sample of peripheral blood. Receptors originate from a man aged 60-69 years with COVID-19, enrolled during active disease.

This clone was detected only a few times. The rearrangement uses TRBV6-5 and TRBJ1-3; tentatively, D is TRBD1 (5 bases). Trimming pared 10 bases from V and 8 bases from J, leaving 21 bases between. CDR3 length equals 14 residues. In germline, CDR1 is MNHEY, CDR2 SVGAGI. For the CDR3, the DNA is TGTGCCACCGCCGAACGACCGGGGGAAGACACCATATATTTT. This encodes CATAERPGEDTIYF.

The CDR3 DNA is TGCAGTGCAAGCCCGCAAGAGACCCAGTACTTC. It encodes CSASPQETQYF. The V gene is TRBV20-1, the J gene TRBJ2-5; no reliable D call. This CDR3 contains 11 residues. The germline gives CDR1 DFQATT, CDR2 SNEGSKA (reference sequence). Trimming removed 6 bases at V and 2 bases at J, with 7 bases between.

V usage is TRBV27 and J usage is TRBJ1-1; D call uncertain. Trimming took off 3 bases at V and 1 base at J, with 9 bases between the two ends. From germline, CDR1 is MNHEY and CDR2 SMNVEV (reference sequence). The CDR3 runs to 14 residues. As DNA, the CDR3 is TGTGCCAGCAGTTTGGATCCGGGGAACACTGAAGCTTTCTTT. Protein product: CASSLDPGNTEAFF.

The chain employs TRBV6-5 and TRBJ2-5, with D perhaps TRBD2 (6 bases). Germline assignment: CDR1 MNHEY and CDR2 SVGAGI. Trimming took 5 bases from V and 4 from J, leaving 17 bases between them. This CDR3 has 15 amino acids. The CDR3, as DNA: TGTGCCAGCAGTCTCGATCCTTGGCGGGGAGAGACCCAGTACTTC. It translates to CASSLDPWRGETQYF.

V and J are TRBV10-3 and TRBJ2-7; D might be TRBD1 (6 bases). V was trimmed by 3 bases and J by 7 bases, leaving 19 bases between them. The germline CDR1 and CDR2 sequences are ENHRY and SYGVKD. The CDR3 has 15 residues. The CDR3 loop reads CAISDIRGQGEEQYF. The CDR3 nucleotides are TGTGCCATCAGTGACATCAGGGGACAAGGGGAAGAGCAGTACTTC.

The genes are TRBV7-9 and TRBJ2-7; D call uncertain. The CDR3 spans 14 residues. Trimming stripped 5 bases from V and 4 bases from J, with 15 bases between. The germline V gene has CDR1 SEHNR and CDR2 FQNEAQ (reference sequence). In nucleotides, the CDR3 is TGTGCCAGCAGCCCGTACCACACGAGGTACGAGCAGTACTTC. As protein: CASSPYHTRYEQYF.

In this sample, this clone turned up a few times. The chain employs TRBV7-2 and TRBJ1-3; D may be TRBD1 (5 bases). CDR1 and CDR2 (germline): SGHTA, FQGNSA. V lost 5 bases, J lost 4 bases, and 9 bases lay in between. This CDR3 has 13 amino acids. DNA of the CDR3: TGTGCCAGCAGCACAACAGGCGGAAACACCATATATTTT. This codes for CASSTTGGNTIYF. The full variable domain, completed using reference TRBV7-2 and TRBJ1-3, is GAGVSQSPSNKVTEKGKDVELRCDPISGHTALYWYRQSLGQGLEFLIYFQGNSAPDKSGLPSDRFSAERTGGSVSTLTIQRTQQEDSAVYLCASSTTGGNTIYFGEGSWLTVV.

The chain employs TRBV7-8 and TRBJ1-2; D gene ambiguous. CDR3 length equals 14 residues. Germline values: CDR1 SGHVS, CDR2 FQNEAQ. V was shortened by 0 bases and J by 0 bases, with 5 bases between the two germline ends. The CDR3 protein is CASSLAQANYGYTF. Here the CDR3 DNA reads TGTGCCAGCAGCTTAGCGCAGGCTAACTATGGCTACACCTTC. Based on the CDR3 plus reference TRBV7-8 and TRBJ1-2, the full variable domain is GAGVSQSPRYKVAKRGQDVALRCDPISGHVSLFWYQQALGQGPEFLTYFQNEAQLDKSGLPSDRFFAERPEGSVSTLKIQRTQQEDSAVYLCASSLAQANYGYTFGSGTRLTVV.

The chain carries TRBV7-9 and TRBJ2-1; TRBD1 matches 9 bases. CDR1 SEHNR and CDR2 FQNEAQ come from the germline V gene (reference sequence). Trimming at V came to 2 bases and at J to 6 bases, leaving 5 bases not matched to a gene. The CDR3 extends over 15 amino acids. For the CDR3, the DNA is TGTGCCAGCAGCTTAACCGGGACAGGGACCAATGAGCAGTTCTTC. The encoded protein is CASSLTGTGTNEQFF.

The V gene is TRBV30, the J gene TRBJ1-6, with 9 nucleotides matching TRBD1. V lost 2 bases to trimming and J lost 10 bases; unmatched junction nucleotides: 6. CDR3 length equals 14 residues. Germline V lookup: CDR1 GTSNPN, CDR2 SVGIG (reference sequence). CDR3 residues: CAWSSGQGRSPLHF. The CDR3 DNA is TGTGCCTGGAGTTCTGGACAGGGGCGATCACCCCTCCACTTT.

The chain has TRBV9 and TRBJ2-1, with 9 bases identical to TRBD2. CDR1 and CDR2 from the germline V gene are SGDLS and YYNGEE. V was pared by 4 bases and J by 3 bases, with 5 bases of the junction left unmatched. The CDR3 contains 15 residues. The CDR3, as DNA: TGTGCCAGCAGCCCAGCGGGAGGTAGCTACAATGAGCAGTTCTTC. Protein product: CASSPAGGSYNEQFF.

This chain connects TRBV5-1 to TRBJ1-3; no clear D. Germline V gene data show CDR1 as SGHRS and CDR2 as YFSETQ. The CDR3 is 16 residues long. With 3 bases removed from V and 0 bases from J, the gap between germline ends came to 13 bases. CDR3 nucleotide sequence: TGCGCCAGCAGCTCGTTGGGCGGGTTCTCTGGAAACACCATATATTTT. Translation: CASSSLGGFSGNTIYF.

The V call is TRBV27, the J call TRBJ2-3; 8 nucleotides line up with TRBD1. The CDR3 is 14 amino acids. The V and J ends lost 4 bases and 10 bases, in that order; junction bases with no gene match: 10. CDR1 MNHEY and CDR2 SMNVEV come from the germline V gene (reference sequence). The CDR3 DNA is TGTGCCAGCAGTTCAAGACAGGGGACCCGACCGCAGTATTTT. Protein: CASSSRQGTRPQYF.

CDR3 sequence reads: CAWSKLIGNTIYF. In DNA form, the CDR3 reads TGTGCCTGGAGTAAACTCATCGGAAACACCATATATTTT. This sequence joins TRBV30 and TRBJ1-3; no reliable D call. Germline V CDR1 and CDR2: GTSNPN, SVGIG (reference sequence). The V end was cut by 2 bases, the J end by 4 bases, with 9 bases between. This CDR3 region has 13 residues.

V and J are TRBV30 and TRBJ1-1; no reliable D call. Trimming removed 4 bases at V and 0 bases at J, with 9 bases between. From germline, CDR1 is GTSNPN and CDR2 SVGIG (reference sequence). This CDR3 has 13 amino acids. The chain's CDR3 is CAWNAGMNTEAFF. In DNA, the CDR3 is TGTGCCTGGAATGCGGGGATGAACACTGAAGCTTTCTTT.

The rearrangement uses TRBV18 and TRBJ1-5, with D possibly TRBD1 on 5 matching bases. CDR1 and CDR2 (germline): KGHSH, LQKENI. The V end lost 3 bases, the J end lost 7 bases, and 13 bases lay between the germline ends. There are 14 residues in the CDR3. The CDR3 loop reads CASSPNTAGQPQHF. The CDR3 DNA is TGTGCCAGCTCACCGAACACTGCAGGGCAGCCCCAGCATTTT.

The chain uses TRBV28 and TRBJ2-2; tentative D call: TRBD2 (5 bases). V was trimmed by 6 bases and J by 7 bases, leaving 12 bases between them. The CDR3 spans 13 residues. The germline V gene has CDR1 MDHEN and CDR2 SYDVKM. CDR3 sequence reads: CASRIRGSGELFF. The CDR3 nucleotides read TGTGCCAGCAGAATACGGGGTAGCGGGGAGCTGTTTTTT.

This clone was recorded once. The CDR3 loop is CASSLGLDTGELFF. The CDR3 DNA reads as TGTGCCAGCAGCTTGGGTTTAGATACCGGGGAGCTGTTTTTT. This chain uses TRBV5-4 with TRBJ2-2, with D hard to call. Germline V gene sequence: CDR1 SGHNT, CDR2 YYREEE (reference sequence). CDR3 length: 14 amino acids. V lost 0 bases and J lost 5, with 8 bases in between.

The rearrangement uses TRBV12-3 or TRBV12-4 and TRBJ2-1, with D perhaps matching TRBD1 (6 bases). V was trimmed by 6 bases and J by 13 bases, leaving 13 bases between them. This CDR3 contains 11 residues. This chain's CDR3 is CASRITGFQFF. The DNA for the CDR3 is TGTGCCAGCAGAATTACAGGGTTCCAGTTCTTC.

The chain has TRBV6-5 and TRBJ2-3; D is uncertain. Trimming cost V 6 bases and J 4 bases, with 8 bases left between them. The germline V gene has CDR1 MNHEY and CDR2 SVGAGI. The CDR3 length is 12 residues. The CDR3 loop reads CASRLVADTQYF. The CDR3 nucleotides are TGTGCCAGCAGGTTAGTGGCAGATACGCAGTATTTT.

The sample holds many counts of this clone. This chain uses TRBV30 with TRBJ1-1; D is perhaps TRBD1 (5 bases). Trimming removed 0 bases at V and 9 bases at J, with 17 bases between. Germline V gene lookup returns CDR1 GTSNPN and CDR2 SVGIG (reference sequence). The CDR3 totals 14 residues. CDR3 nucleotides: TGTGCCTGGAGTGTAGGGGCAGGAAGTCTCCAAGCTTTCTTT. This gives the protein CAWSVGAGSLQAFF.

Points on this clone: The germline gene is not matched at one end of the junction; a read error may be the cause. The chain recombines TRBV2 with TRBJ2-7, with 10 bases identical to TRBD2. The CDR3 contains 11 residues. The germline gives CDR1 SNHLY, CDR2 FYNNEI. The CDR3 DNA follows: TGTGCCAGCAGTGACCTAGCGGGAGAAAACTTC. Amino acids: CASSDLAGENF.

The genes are TRBV6-2 or TRBV6-3 and TRBJ1-2; no clear D gene. The CDR3 is 14 residues long. Trimming left V 4 bases short and J 7 bases short, with 16 bases between. Germline CDR1 MNHEY, CDR2 SVGEGT. The CDR3 DNA follows: TGTGCCAGCAGTTTAGTAAGGGAGACTGGTGGCTACACCTTC. Translating gives CASSLVRETGGYTF.